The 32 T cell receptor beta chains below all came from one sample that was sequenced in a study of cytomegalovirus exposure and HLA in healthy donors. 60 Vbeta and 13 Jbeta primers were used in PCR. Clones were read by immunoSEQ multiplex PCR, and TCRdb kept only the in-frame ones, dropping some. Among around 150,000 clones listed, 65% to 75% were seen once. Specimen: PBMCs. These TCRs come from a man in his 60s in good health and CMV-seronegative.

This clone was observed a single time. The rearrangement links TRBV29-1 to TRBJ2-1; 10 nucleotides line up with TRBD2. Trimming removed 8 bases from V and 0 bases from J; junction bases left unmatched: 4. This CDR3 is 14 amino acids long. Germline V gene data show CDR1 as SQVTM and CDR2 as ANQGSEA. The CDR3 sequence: CSTLAGGSYNEQFF. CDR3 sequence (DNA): TGCAGCACCTTAGCGGGAGGCTCCTACAATGAGCAGTTCTTC.

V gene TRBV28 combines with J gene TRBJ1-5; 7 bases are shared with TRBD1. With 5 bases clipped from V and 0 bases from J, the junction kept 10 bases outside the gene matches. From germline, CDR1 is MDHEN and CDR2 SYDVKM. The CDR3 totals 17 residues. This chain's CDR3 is CASSPPAGTVSNQPQHF. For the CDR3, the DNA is TGTGCCAGCAGTCCCCCCGCGGGGACAGTTAGCAATCAGCCCCAGCATTTT. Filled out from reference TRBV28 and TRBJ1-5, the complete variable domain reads DVKVTQSSRYLVKRTGEKVFLECVQDMDHENMFWYRQDPGLGLRLIYFSYDVKMKEKGDIPEGYSVSREKKERFSLILESASTNQTSMYLCASSPPAGTVSNQPQHFGDGTRLSIL.

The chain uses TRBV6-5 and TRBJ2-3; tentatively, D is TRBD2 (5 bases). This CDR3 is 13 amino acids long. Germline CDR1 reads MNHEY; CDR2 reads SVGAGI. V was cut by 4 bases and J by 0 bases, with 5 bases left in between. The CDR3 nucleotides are TGTGCCAGCAGTTGGGAGAGCACAGATACGCAGTATTTT. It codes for CASSWESTDTQYF.

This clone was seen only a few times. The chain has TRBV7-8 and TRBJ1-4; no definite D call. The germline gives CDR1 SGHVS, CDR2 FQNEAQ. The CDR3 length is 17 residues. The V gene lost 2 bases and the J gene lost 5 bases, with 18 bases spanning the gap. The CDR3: CASSLNLDERVNEKLFF. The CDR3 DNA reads TGTGCCAGCAGCTTAAACCTCGATGAGAGGGTGAATGAAAAACTGTTTTTT.

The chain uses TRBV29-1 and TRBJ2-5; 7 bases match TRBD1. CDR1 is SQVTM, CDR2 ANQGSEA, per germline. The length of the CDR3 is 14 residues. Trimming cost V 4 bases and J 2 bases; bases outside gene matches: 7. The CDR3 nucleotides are TGCAGCGTTGGAGGGACAGACTCTCAAGAGACCCAGTACTTC. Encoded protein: CSVGGTDSQETQYF.

CDR3 loop: CASSLEPSAVARDEQYF. The CDR3 region has the DNA TGTGCCAGCAGCTTAGAGCCTAGCGCCGTTGCGAGGGACGAGCAGTACTTC. The chain links TRBV13 to TRBJ2-7; possible D gene TRBD2, 6 bases. Germline V gene sequence: CDR1 PRHDT, CDR2 FYEKMQ (reference sequence). V dropped 1 base and J dropped 5 bases, with 21 bases sitting between them. The CDR3 sequence is 17 residues long.

For the CDR3, the DNA is TGTGCCAGCAGCTTGGCACTAAGGCAGACGACTTACGAGCAGTACTTC. It codes for CASSLALRQTTYEQYF. V is TRBV5-6 and J is TRBJ2-7; D uncertain. Germline CDR1 is SGHDT and CDR2 is YYEEEE. CDR3 length: 16 residues. With 0 bases removed from V and 4 bases from J, the gap between germline ends came to 17 bases. Looking up the rest from reference TRBV5-6 and TRBJ2-7 gives the full variable domain: DAGVTQSPTHLIKTRGQQVTLRCSPKSGHDTVSWYQQALGQGPQFIFQYYEEEERQRGNFPDRFSGHQFPNYSSELNVNALLLGDSALYLCASSLALRQTTYEQYFGPGTRLTVT.

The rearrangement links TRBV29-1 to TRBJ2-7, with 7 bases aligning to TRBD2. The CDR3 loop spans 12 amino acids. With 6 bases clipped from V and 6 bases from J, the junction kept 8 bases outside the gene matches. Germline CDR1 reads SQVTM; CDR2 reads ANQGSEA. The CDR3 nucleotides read TGCAGCGTCGGGGGAGGGGCTGGCGAGCAGTACTTC. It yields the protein CSVGGGAGEQYF.

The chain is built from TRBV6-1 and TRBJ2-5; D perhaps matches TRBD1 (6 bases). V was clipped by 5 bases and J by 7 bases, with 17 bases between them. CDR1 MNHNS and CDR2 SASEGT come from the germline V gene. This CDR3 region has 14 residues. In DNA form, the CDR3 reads TGTGCCAGCAGTTGGGACAAGGAAGGAGGGACCCAGTACTTC. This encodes CASSWDKEGGTQYF.

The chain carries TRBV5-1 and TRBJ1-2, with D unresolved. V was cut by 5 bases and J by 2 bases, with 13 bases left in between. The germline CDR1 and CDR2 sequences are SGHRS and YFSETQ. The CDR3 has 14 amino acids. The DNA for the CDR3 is TGCGCCAGCAGTAATTTAGGCAGGAACTATGGCTACACCTTC. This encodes CASSNLGRNYGYTF.

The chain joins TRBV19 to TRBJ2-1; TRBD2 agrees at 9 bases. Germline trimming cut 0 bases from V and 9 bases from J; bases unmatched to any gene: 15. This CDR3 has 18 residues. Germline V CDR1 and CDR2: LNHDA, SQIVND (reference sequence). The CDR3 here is CASSIDSGLAGSKGEQFF. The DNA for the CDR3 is TGTGCCAGTAGTATAGATTCGGGGCTAGCGGGGTCTAAGGGTGAGCAGTTCTTC.

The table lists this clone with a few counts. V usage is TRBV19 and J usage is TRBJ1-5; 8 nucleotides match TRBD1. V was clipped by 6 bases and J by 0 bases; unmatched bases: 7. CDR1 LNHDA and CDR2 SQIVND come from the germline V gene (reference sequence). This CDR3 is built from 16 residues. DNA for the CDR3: TGTGCCAGTAGAACCGGGACAGGAAATAGCAATCAGCCCCAGCATTTT. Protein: CASRTGTGNSNQPQHF.

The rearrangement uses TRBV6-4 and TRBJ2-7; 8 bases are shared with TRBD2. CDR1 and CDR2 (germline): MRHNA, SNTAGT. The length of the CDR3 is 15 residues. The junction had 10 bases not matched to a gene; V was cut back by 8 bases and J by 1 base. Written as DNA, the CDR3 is TGTGCCAGCTACCCCGAGAGCGGGAGTTCCTACGAGCAGTACTTC. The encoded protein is CASYPESGSSYEQYF.

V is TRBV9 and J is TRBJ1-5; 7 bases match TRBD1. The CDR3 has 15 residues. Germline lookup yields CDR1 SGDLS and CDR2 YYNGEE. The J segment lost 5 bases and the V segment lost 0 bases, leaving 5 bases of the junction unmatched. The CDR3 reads CASSVDSQGDQPQHF. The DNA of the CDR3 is TGTGCCAGCAGCGTAGATAGCCAGGGGGATCAGCCCCAGCATTTT.

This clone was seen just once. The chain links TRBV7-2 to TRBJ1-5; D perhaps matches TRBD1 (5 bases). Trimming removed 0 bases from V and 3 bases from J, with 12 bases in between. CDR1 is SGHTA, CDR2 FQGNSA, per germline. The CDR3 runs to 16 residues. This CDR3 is CASSLAGGINNQPQHF. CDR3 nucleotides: TGTGCCAGCAGCTTAGCGGGGGGGATTAACAATCAGCCCCAGCATTTT.

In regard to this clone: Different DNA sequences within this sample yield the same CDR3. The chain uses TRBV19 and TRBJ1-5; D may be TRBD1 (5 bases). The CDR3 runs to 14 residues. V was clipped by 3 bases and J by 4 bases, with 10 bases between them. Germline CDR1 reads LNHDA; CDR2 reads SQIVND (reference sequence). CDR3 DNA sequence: TGTGCCAGTAGTATTCGGGGGTGGAATCAGCCCCAGCATTTT. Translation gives CASSIRGWNQPQHF.

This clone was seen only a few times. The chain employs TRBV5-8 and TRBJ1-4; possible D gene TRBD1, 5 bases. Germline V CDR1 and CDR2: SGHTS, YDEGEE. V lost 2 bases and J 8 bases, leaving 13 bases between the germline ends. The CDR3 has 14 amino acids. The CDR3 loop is CASSFTRVGEKLFF. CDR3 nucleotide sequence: TGTGCCAGCAGCTTCACCAGGGTGGGGGAAAAACTGTTTTTT. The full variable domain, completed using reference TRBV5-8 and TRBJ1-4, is EAGVTQSPTHLIKTRGQQATLRCSPISGHTSVYWYQQALGLGLQFLLWYDEGEERNRGNFPPRFSGRQFPNYSSELNVNALELEDSALYLCASSFTRVGEKLFFGSGTQLSVL.

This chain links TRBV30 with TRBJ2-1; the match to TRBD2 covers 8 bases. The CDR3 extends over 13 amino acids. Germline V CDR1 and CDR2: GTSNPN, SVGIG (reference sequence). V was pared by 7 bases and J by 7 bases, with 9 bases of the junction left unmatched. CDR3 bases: TGTGCCTTCGGGAGGGCCACGGGAAATGAGCAGTTCTTC. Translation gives CAFGRATGNEQFF.

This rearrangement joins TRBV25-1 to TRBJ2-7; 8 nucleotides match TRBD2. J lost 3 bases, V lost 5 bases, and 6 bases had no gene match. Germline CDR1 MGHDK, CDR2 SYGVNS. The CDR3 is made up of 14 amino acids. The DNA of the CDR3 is TGTGCCAGCAGTAAGGCCAGCGGGGGCTACGAGCAGTACTTC. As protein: CASSKASGGYEQYF.

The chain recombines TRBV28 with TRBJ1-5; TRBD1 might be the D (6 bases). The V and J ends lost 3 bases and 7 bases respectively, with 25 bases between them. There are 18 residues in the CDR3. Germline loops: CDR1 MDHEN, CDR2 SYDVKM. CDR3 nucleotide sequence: TGTGCCAGCAGTTTGGTCACGGCCCTACAGGGAAAGGGCCAGCCCCAGCATTTT. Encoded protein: CASSLVTALQGKGQPQHF.

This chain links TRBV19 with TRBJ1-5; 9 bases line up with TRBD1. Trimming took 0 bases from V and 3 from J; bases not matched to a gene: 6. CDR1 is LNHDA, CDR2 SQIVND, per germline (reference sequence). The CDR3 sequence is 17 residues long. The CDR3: CASSIDTTGGYNQPQHF. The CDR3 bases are TGTGCCAGTAGTATAGATACGACAGGGGGTTACAATCAGCCCCAGCATTTT.

This chain's CDR3 is CASSSLPAGVHGEQFF. The CDR3, as DNA: TGTGCCAGCAGTTCACTACCGGCGGGAGTGCATGGTGAGCAGTTCTTC. The chain has TRBV27 and TRBJ2-1; 7 bases agree with TRBD2. Losses at the gene ends were 4 bases for V and 9 bases for J; bases not matched to a gene: 15. The length of the CDR3 is 16 residues. CDR1 is MNHEY and CDR2 is SMNVEV in the germline V gene (reference sequence).

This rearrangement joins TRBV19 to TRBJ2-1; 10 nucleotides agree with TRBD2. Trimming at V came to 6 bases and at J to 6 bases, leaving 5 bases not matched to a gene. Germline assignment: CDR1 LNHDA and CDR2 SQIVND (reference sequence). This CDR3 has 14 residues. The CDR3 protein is CASRLSGRVNEQFF. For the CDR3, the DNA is TGTGCCAGTAGACTAAGCGGGAGGGTCAATGAGCAGTTCTTC.

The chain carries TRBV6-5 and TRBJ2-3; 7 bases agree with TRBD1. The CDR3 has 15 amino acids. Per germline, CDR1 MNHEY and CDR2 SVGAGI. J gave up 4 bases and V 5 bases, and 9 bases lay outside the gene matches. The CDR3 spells CASSRRQGMADTQYF. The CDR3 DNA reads TGTGCCAGCAGTCGTAGACAGGGAATGGCAGATACGCAGTATTTT.

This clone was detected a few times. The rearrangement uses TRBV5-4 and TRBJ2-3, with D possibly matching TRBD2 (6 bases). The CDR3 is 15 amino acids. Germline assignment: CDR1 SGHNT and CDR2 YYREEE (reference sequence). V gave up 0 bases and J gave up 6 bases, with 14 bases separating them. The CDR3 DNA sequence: TGTGCCAGCAGCTTGGCCGTCTCCGCGGGGGATACGCAGTATTTT. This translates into CASSLAVSAGDTQYF.

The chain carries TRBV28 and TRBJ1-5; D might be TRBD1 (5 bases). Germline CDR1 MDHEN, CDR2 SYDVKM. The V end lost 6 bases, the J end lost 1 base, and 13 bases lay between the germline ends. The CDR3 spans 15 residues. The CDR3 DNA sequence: TGTGCCAGCAGCCGGGGGATAGGAAGCAATCAGCCCCAGCATTTT. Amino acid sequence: CASSRGIGSNQPQHF. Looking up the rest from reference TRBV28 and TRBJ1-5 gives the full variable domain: DVKVTQSSRYLVKRTGEKVFLECVQDMDHENMFWYRQDPGLGLRLIYFSYDVKMKEKGDIPEGYSVSREKKERFSLILESASTNQTSMYLCASSRGIGSNQPQHFGDGTRLSIL.

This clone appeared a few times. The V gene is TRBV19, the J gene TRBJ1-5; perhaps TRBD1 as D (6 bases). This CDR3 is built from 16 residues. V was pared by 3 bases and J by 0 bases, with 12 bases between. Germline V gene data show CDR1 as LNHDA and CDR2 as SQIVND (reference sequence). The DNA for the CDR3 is TGTGCCAGTAGTATTCTAAGACAGGCTAGCAATCAGCCCCAGCATTTT. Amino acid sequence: CASSILRQASNQPQHF. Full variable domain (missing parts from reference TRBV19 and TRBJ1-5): DGGITQSPKYLFRKEGQNVTLSCEQNLNHDAMYWYRQDPGQGLRLIYYSQIVNDFQKGDIAEGYSVSREKKESFPLTVTSAQKNPTAFYLCASSILRQASNQPQHFGDGTRLSIL.

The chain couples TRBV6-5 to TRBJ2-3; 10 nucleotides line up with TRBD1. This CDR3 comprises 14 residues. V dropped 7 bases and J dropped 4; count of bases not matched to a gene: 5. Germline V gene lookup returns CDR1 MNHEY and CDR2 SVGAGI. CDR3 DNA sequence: TGTGCCAGCAAACCGGGACAGGGGTCAGATACGCAGTATTTT. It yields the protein CASKPGQGSDTQYF.

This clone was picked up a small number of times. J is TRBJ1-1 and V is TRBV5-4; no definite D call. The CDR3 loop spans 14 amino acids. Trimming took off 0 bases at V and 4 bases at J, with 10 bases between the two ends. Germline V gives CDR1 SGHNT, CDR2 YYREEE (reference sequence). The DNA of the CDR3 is TGTGCCAGCAGCTTGGCCTTAGCCAGCACTGAAGCTTTCTTT. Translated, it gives CASSLALASTEAFF.

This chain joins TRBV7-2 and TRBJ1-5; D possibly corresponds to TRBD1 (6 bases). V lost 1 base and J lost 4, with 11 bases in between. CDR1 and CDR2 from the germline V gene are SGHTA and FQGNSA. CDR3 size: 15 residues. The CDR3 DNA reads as TGTGCCAGCAGCTTAGTAACAGGGACGAATCAGCCCCAGCATTTT. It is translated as CASSLVTGTNQPQHF.

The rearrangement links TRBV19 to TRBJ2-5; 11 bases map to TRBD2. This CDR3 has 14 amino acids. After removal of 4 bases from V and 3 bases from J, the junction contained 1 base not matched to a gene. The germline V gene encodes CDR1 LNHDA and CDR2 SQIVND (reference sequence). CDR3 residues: CASSTGLAEETQYF. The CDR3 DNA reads TGTGCCAGTAGTACGGGACTAGCGGAAGAGACCCAGTACTTC.

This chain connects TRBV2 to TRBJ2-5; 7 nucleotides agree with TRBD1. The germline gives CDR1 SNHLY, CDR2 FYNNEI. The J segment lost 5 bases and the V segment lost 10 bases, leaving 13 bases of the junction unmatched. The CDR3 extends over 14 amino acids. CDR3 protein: CATNDDRAGETQYF. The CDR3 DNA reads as TGTGCCACCAACGATGACAGGGCCGGCGAGACCCAGTACTTC.